This section outlines one T cell receptor (beta chain) sequence together with its context. Ipilimumab, 1 mg/kg, started 14 to 28 days after autologous transplant. Dosing: nivolumab 3 mg/kg IV, weeks 1, 4, 7, 10, then every two weeks to week 26. TCRdb's table, derived via immunoSEQ multiplex PCR, lists solely in-frame clones and lacks some. The sample holds some 43,000 clones, 70% to 90% seen once. This record comes from a study of ipilimumab plus nivolumab after autologous stem cell transplantation. About the study: A median of about 8 nivolumab and 5 or 6 ipilimumab doses were given. Myeloma patients were high-risk transplant-naive or relapsed within 3 years of first autologous transplant.

Per germline, CDR1 MNHNS and CDR2 SASEGT. Trimming cost V 8 bases and J 2 bases; bases outside gene matches: 12. This CDR3 is 15 amino acids long. The sequences come from PBMCs, collected in a trial of ipilimumab plus nivolumab as post-transplant consolidation. This clonotype was obtained from a male donor with multiple myeloma. The V call is TRBV6-1, the J call TRBJ2-7; TRBD1 agrees at 7 bases. The CDR3 loop is CASHLTQGDTYEQYF. Written as DNA, the CDR3 is TGTGCCAGCCATCTTACCCAGGGGGACACCTACGAGCAGTACTTC.